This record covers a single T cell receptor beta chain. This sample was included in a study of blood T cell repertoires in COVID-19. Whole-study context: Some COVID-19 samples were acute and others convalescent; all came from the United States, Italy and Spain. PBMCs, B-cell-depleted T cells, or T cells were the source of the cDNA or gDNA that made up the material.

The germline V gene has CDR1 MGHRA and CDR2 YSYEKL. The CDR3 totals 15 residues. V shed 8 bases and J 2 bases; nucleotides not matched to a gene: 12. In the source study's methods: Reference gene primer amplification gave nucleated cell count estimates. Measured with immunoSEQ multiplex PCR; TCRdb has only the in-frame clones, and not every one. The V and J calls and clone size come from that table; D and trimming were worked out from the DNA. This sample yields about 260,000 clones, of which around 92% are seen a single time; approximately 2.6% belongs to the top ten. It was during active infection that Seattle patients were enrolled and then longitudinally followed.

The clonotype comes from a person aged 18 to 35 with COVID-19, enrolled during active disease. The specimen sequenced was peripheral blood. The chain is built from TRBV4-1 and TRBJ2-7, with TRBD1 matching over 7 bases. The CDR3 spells CASSETGTAAYEQYF. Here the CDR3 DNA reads TGCGCCAGCTCCGAAACCGGGACAGCCGCCTACGAGCAGTACTTC.